The source of this TCR beta chain is a study of PD-1 blockade in classical Hodgkin lymphoma. TCRdb keeps only in-frame clones here, not all; method: immunoSEQ multiplex PCR. The sample carries approximately 13,000 clones, around 83% recorded once. Every patient experienced relapse after autologous stem cell transplantation, and brentuximab vedotin exposure varied. V shed 0 bases and J shed 7 bases, with 15 bases lying between them. CDR1 is LGHNA and CDR2 is YSLEER in the germline V gene. This CDR3 region has 15 residues. The sample holds one count of this clone. This TCR was sampled from a human donor with classical Hodgkin lymphoma. The chain uses TRBV4-3 and TRBJ1-1; D not certain. The material was peripheral blood mononuclear cells (PBMCs), obtained at baseline. The CDR3 DNA follows: TGCGCCAGCAGCCAAGAATTAGCGTTGGCCTATGAAGCTTTCTTT. As protein: CASSQELALAYEAFF.